This T cell receptor beta chain emerged from a study of T cells after yellow fever vaccination. Whole-study context: The authors prepared low-cell-number fractions using SMART-Seq v4 Ultra Low Input. General observations from the study: Most clones from primary vaccination resurfaced after the booster (around 97% CD4, around 90% CD8).

A remark on this clonotype: Its antigen is undetermined.

TCRdb ran MiXCR on the 5' RACE reads and lists one entry per CDR3 protein. The sample carries approximately 550,000 distinct CDR3 sequences, 15% to 20% recorded once. V was trimmed by 9 bases and J by 7 bases, leaving 15 bases between them. CDR3 length: 12 residues. This specimen consisted of PBMCs, obtained 15 days after the yellow fever booster vaccination. The receptor was derived from a young man who received the YFV17D yellow fever vaccine. J is TRBJ1-2 and V is TRBV12-3 or TRBV12-4; tentative D call: TRBD1 (6 bases). The CDR3, as DNA: TGTGCCAGTACACTTACAGGGTTTGGCTACACCTTC. Translated: CASTLTGFGYTF.